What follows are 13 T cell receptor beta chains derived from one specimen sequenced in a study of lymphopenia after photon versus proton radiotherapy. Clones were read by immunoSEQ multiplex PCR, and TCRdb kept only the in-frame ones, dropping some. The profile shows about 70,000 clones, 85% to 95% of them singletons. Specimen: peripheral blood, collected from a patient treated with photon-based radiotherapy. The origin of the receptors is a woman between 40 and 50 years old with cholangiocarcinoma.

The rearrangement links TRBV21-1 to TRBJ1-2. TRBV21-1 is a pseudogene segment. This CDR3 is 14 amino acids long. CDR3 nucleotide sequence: TGTGCCAGCAGCAAAGCGCGGCAGCCCTATGGCTACACCTTC. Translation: CASSKARQPYGYTF.

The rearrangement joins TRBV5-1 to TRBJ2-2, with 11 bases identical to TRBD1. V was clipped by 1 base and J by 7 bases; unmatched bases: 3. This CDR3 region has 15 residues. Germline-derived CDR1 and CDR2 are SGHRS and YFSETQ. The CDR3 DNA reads TGCGCCAGCAGCTTGCTGGGACAGGGGGACGGGGAGCTGTTTTTT. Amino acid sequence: CASSLLGQGDGELFF.

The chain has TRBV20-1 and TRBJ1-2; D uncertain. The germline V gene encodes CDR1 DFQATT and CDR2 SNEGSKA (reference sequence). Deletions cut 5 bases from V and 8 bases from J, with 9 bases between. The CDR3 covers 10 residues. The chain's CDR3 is CSAPDGGYTF. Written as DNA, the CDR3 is TGCAGTGCTCCGGACGGGGGCTACACCTTC.

This CDR3 reads CASRPGGFSGNTIYF. CDR3 in DNA: TGTGCCAGCCGCCCTGGCGGGTTTTCTGGAAACACCATATATTTT. The J gene is TRBJ1-3, the V gene TRBV27, with D uncertain. There are 15 residues in the CDR3. Trimming shortened V by 8 bases and J by 1 base, and 15 bases separated the two germline ends. Per germline, CDR1 MNHEY and CDR2 SMNVEV (reference sequence).

This CDR3 reads CASSSNAPSPQHF. The CDR3 coding sequence is TGTGCCAGCTCTTCGAACGCCCCATCGCCCCAGCATTTT. The V and J genes are TRBV18 and TRBJ1-5, with D hard to call. Trimming removed 6 bases at V and 9 bases at J, with 15 bases between. Germline CDR1 KGHSH, CDR2 LQKENI. The CDR3 is 13 residues long.

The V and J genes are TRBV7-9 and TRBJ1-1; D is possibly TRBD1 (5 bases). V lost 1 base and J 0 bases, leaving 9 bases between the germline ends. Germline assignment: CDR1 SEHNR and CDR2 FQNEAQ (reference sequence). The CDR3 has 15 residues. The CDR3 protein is CASSLDGGMNTEAFF. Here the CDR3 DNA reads TGTGCCAGCAGCTTAGACGGGGGGATGAACACTGAAGCTTTCTTT.

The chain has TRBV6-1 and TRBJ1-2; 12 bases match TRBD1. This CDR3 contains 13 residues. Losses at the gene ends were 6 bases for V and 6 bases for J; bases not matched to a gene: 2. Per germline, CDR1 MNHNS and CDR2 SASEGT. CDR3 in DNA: TGTGCCAGCAGGGGACAGGGGGCGAATGGCTACACCTTC. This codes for CASRGQGANGYTF.

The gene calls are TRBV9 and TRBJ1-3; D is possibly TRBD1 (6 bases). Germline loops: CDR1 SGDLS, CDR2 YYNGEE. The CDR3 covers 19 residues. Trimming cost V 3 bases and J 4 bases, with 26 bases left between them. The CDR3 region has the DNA TGTGCCAGCAGCGCCCGGGACACCCGAGGGATCTTAAGGGGAAACACCATATATTTT. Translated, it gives CASSARDTRGILRGNTIYF.

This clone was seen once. CDR3 nucleotide sequence: TGCGCCAGCAGCCAAGTTTCCAGCGGCCCCTACGAGCAGTACTTC. This encodes CASSQVSSGPYEQYF. The V gene is TRBV4-1, the J gene TRBJ2-5; the D gene is possibly TRBD2 (5 bases). The J call is uncertain, as TRBJ2-7 better fits the DNA end. CDR3 length equals 15 residues. Germline CDR1 and CDR2: MGHRA and YSYEKL.

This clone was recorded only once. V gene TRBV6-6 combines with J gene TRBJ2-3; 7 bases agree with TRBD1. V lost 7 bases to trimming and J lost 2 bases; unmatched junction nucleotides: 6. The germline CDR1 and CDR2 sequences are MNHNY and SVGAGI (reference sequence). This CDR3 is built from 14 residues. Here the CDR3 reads CASTDRDNTDTQYF. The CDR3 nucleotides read TGTGCCAGCACAGACAGGGATAACACAGATACGCAGTATTTT.

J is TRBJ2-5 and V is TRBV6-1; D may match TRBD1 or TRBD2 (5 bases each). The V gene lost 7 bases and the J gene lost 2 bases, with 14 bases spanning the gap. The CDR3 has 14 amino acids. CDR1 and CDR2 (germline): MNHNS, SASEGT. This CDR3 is CASTNPGPQETQYF. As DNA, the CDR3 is TGTGCCAGCACCAACCCGGGGCCACAAGAGACCCAGTACTTC.

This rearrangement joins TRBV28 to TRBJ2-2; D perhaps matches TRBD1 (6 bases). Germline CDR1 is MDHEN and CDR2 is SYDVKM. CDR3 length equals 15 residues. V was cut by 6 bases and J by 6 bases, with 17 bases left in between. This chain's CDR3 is CASSSGTIRAGELFF. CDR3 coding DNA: TGTGCCAGCAGCTCCGGGACAATTAGGGCCGGGGAGCTGTTTTTT.

The CDR3 coding sequence is TGCAGCGTTGAACCCGGACGGGGAAACACCATATATTTT. Encoded protein: CSVEPGRGNTIYF. V and J are TRBV29-1 and TRBJ1-3; no reliable D call. CDR1 and CDR2 from the germline V gene are SQVTM and ANQGSEA. The CDR3 extends over 13 amino acids. The V and J ends lost 2 bases and 4 bases respectively, with 9 bases between them.